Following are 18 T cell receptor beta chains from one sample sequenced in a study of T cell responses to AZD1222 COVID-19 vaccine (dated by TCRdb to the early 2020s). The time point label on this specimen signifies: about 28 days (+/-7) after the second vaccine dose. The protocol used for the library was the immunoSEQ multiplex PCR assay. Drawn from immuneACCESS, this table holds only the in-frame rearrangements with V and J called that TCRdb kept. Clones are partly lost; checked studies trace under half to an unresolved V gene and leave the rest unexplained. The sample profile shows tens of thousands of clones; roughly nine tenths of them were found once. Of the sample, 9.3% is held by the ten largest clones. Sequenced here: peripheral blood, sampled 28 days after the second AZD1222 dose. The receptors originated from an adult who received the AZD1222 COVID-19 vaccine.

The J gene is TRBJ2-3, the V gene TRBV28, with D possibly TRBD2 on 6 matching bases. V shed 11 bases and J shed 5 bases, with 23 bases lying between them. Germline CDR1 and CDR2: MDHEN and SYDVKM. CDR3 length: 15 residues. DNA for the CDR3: TGTGCCGGATCCGACTTTGCGCGGGGAGTAGATACGCAGTATTTT. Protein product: CAGSDFARGVDTQYF. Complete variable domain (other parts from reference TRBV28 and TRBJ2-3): DVKVTQSSRYLVKRTGEKVFLECVQDMDHENMFWYRQDPGLGLRLIYFSYDVKMKEKGDIPEGYSVSREKKERFSLILESASTNQTSMYLCAGSDFARGVDTQYFGPGTRLTVL.

DNA of the CDR3: TGTGCCAGCAGTGAAACCCTTCAGTATGGCTACACCTTC. Its protein is CASSETLQYGYTF. The J gene is TRBJ1-2, the V gene TRBV2; unclear D gene. V was trimmed by 2 bases and J by 5 bases, leaving 9 bases between them. Per the germline V gene, CDR1 is SNHLY and CDR2 is FYNNEI. This CDR3 has 13 residues. Full variable domain (remainder filled in from reference TRBV2 and TRBJ1-2): EPEVTQTPSHQVTQMGQEVILRCVPISNHLYFYWYRQILGQKVEFLVSFYNNEISEKSEIFDDQFSVERPDGSNFTLKIRSTKLEDSAMYFCASSETLQYGYTFGSGTRLTVV.

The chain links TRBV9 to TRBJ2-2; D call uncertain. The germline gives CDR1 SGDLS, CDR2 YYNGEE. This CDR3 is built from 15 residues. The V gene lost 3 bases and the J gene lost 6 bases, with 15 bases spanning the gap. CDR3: CASSAQQLVPGELFF. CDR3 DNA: TGTGCCAGCAGCGCCCAGCAATTAGTCCCCGGGGAGCTGTTTTTT.

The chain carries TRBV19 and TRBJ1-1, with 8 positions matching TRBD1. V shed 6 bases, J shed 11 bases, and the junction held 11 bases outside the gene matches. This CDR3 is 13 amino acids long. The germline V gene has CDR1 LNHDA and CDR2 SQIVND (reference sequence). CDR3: CASSLGRTGRAFF. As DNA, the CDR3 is TGTGCCAGTAGCCTCGGAAGGACAGGGAGGGCTTTCTTT.

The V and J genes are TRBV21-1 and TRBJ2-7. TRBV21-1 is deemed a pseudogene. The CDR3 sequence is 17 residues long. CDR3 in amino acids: CASSKRRASISPYEQYV. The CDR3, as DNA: TGTGCCAGCAGCAAAAGAAGGGCCAGCATATCACCCTACGAGCAGTACGTC.

CDR3 DNA: TGTGCCAGCACCACTCCACGAGGGACTGAAGCTTTCTTT. This sequence encodes CASTTPRGTEAFF. The chain carries TRBV6-5 and TRBJ1-1; D is undetermined. Trimming removed 7 bases at V and 5 bases at J, with 14 bases between. Germline V gene sequence: CDR1 MNHEY, CDR2 SVGAGI. The CDR3 length is 13 residues.

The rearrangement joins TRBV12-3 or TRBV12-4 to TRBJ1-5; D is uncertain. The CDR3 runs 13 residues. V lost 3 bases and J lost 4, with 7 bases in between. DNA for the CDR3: TGTGCCAGCAGTTTTTTTACGAATCAGCCCCAGCATTTT. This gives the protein CASSFFTNQPQHF.

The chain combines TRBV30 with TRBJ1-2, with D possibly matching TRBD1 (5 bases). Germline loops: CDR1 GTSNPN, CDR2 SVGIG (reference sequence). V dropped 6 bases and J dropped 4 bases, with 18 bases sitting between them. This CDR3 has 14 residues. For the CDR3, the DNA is TGTGCCTGCTTGAGGGGTCGGGGCGGCTATGGCTACACCTTC. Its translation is CACLRGRGGYGYTF.

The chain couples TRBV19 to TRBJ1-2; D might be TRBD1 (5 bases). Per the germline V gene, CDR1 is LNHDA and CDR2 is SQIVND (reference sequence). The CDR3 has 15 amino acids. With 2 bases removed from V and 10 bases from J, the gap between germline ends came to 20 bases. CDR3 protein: CASSIRGGRVNSYTF. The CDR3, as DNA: TGTGCCAGTAGTATAAGGGGTGGCAGGGTGAACTCCTACACCTTC.

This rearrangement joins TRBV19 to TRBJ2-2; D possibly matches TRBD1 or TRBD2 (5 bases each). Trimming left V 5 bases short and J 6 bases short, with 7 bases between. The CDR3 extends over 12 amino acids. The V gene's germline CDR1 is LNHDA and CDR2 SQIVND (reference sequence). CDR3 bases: TGTGCCAGTAGTCAGGGAGCCGGGGAGCTGTTTTTT. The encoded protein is CASSQGAGELFF.

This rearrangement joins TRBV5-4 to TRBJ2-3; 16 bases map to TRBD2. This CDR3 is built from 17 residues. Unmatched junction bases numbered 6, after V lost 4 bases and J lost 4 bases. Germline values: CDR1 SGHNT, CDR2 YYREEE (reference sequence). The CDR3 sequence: CASSPGLAGGRSDTQYF. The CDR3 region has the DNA TGTGCCAGCAGCCCGGGACTAGCGGGGGGGCGGTCAGATACGCAGTATTTT.

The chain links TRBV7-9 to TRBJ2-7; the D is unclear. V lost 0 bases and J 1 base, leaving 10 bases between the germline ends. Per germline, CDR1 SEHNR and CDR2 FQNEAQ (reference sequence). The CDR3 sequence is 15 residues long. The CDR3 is CASSLARVQSYEQYF. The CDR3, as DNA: TGTGCCAGCAGCTTAGCCCGGGTCCAGTCCTACGAGCAGTACTTC.

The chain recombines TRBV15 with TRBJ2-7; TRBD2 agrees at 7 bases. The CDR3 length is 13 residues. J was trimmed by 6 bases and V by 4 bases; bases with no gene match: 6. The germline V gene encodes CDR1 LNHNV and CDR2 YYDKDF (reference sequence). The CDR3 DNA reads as TGTGCCACCAGCAAGTGGGACTACCGCGAGCAGTACGTC. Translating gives CATSKWDYREQYV.

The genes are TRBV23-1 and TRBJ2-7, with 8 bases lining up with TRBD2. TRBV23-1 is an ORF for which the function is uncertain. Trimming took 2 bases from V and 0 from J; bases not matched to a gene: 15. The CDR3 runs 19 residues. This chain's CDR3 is CASSQPQSSSGSDSYEQYV. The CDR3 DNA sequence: TGCGCCAGCAGTCAACCCCAATCCAGCAGCGGGAGTGACTCCTACGAGCAGTACGTC.

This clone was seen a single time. CDR3 sequence: CASSSGTSGRHEQYV. The CDR3 DNA reads as TGCGCCAGCAGCAGCGGGACTAGCGGGAGACACGAGCAGTACGTC. The chain combines TRBV5-1 with TRBJ2-7; 14 bases fit TRBD2. With V trimmed by 4 bases and J by 5 bases, 5 bases remained unmatched. Germline assignment: CDR1 SGHRS and CDR2 YFSETQ. The length of the CDR3 is 15 residues.

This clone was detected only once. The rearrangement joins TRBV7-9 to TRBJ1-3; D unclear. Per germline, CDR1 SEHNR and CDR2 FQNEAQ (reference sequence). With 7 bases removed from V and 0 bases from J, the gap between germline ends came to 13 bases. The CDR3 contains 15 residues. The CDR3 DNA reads TGTGCCAGCACCCTAAGCCGAGTCTCTGGAAACACCATATATTTT. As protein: CASTLSRVSGNTIYF. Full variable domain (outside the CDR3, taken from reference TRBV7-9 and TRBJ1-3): DTGVSQNPRHKITKRGQNVTFRCDPISEHNRLYWYRQTLGQGPEFLTYFQNEAQLEKSRLLSDRFSAERPKGSFSTLEIQRTEQGDSAMYLCASTLSRVSGNTIYFGEGSWLTVV.

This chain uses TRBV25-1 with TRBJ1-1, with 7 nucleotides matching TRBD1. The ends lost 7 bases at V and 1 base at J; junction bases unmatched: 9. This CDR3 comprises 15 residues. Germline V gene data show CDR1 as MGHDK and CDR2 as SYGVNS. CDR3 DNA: TGTGCCAGCATCCGCGACGGACAGGCGAACACTGAAGCTTTCTTT. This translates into CASIRDGQANTEAFF.

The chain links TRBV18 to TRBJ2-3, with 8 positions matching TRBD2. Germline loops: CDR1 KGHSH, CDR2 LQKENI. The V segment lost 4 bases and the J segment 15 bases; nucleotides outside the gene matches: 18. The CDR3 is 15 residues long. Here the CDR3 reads CASSQGQSTGLGLYF. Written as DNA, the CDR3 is TGTGCCAGCTCACAAGGACAGTCTACGGGACTAGGTCTTTATTTT.